Reported below is one T cell receptor beta chain. Its matching antigen is unknown. The data belong to a study of T cell repertoires in cytomegalovirus infection. Study-wide context: Selection of CMV epitopes for the study included recently identified HLA-C-restricted and well-studied HLA-B-restricted ones. Points from the study as a whole: HLA-C-restricted, CMV-specific TCR beta clonotypes were dominant ex vivo.

The CDR3 is 17 amino acids. CDR1 and CDR2 from the germline V gene are SGHAT and FQNNGV. V dropped 5 bases and J dropped 1 base, with 20 bases sitting between them. One entry per CDR3 protein results from TCRdb running MiXCR on the reads. The repertoire has some 120,000 distinct CDR3 sequences, about 31% of them found once; the top ten carry roughly three fifths. Sample: CD8+ T cells from cultured PBMCs, taken from culture after CMV antigen stimulation. The chain recombines TRBV11-2 with TRBJ1-1; no clear D. The TCR was taken from a human donor in good health (CMV status not recorded). Some clones in this sample may be carry-over from other donors' samples. The CDR3 nucleotides read TGTGCCAGCAGCCCACGAACAGCCGGTGAAGAGAACACTGAAGCTTTCTTT. Protein sequence: CASSPRTAGEENTEAFF. Together with reference TRBV11-2 and TRBJ1-1, the CDR3 gives the full variable domain: EAGVAQSPRYKIIEKRQSVAFWCNPISGHATLYWYQQILGQGPKLLIQFQNNGVVDDSQLPKDRFSAERLKGVDSTLKIQPAKLEDSAVYLCASSPRTAGEENTEAFFGQGTRLTVV.